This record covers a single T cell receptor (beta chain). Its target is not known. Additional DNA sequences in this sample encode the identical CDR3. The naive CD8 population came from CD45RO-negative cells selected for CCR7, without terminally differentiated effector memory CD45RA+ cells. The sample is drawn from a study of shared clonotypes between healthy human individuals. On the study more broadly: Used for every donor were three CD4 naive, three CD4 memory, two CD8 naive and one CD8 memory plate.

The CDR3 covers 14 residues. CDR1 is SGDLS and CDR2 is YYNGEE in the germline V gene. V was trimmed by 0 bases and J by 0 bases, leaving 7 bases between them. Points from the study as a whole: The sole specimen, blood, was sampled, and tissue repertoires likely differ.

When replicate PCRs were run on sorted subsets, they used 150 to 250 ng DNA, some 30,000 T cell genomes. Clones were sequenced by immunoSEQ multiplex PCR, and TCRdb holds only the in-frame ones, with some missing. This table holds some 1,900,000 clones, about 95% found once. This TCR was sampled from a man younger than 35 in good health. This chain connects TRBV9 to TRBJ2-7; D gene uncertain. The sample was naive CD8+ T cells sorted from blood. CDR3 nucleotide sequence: TGTGCCAGCAGCGTAGCGGCATCCTCCTACGAGCAGTACTTC. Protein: CASSVAASSYEQYF.